One and the same sample provided the 29 T cell receptor beta chains below, sequenced in a study of CD8 T cells in Susac syndrome. With random hexamers, reverse transcription was performed on roughly 0.45 to 1 ug of RNA. MiXCR was run by TCRdb on the immunoSEQ multiplex PCR reads, yielding one entry per CDR3 protein. The sample records 120,000 or so distinct CDR3 sequences, around 94% being singletons. Sequencing was carried out using CD8+ T cells from PBMCs. Every receptor here comes from a human donor with Susac syndrome.

The genes are TRBV20-1 and TRBJ1-4; the D is unclear. The CDR3 is made up of 13 amino acids. In germline, CDR1 is DFQATT, CDR2 SNEGSKA (reference sequence). Trimming stripped 7 bases from V and 5 bases from J, with 14 bases between. The CDR3 coding sequence is TGCAGTGGAGAGAAGGCGGACAATGAAAAACTGTTTTTT. Its protein product is CSGEKADNEKLFF.

This clonotype was detected only once. The CDR3, as DNA: TGTGCCAGCAGCCGCGGCAGGGAGGCCGATACGCAGTATTTT. It codes for CASSRGREADTQYF. This chain joins TRBV4-2 and TRBJ2-3, with D possibly being TRBD2 (6 bases). Germline CDR1 and CDR2: LGHNA and YNFKEQ. The V end lost 4 bases, the J end lost 6 bases, and 14 bases lay between the germline ends. The length of the CDR3 is 14 residues.

This sequence joins TRBV20-1 and TRBJ1-1; the match to TRBD1 covers 7 bases. J gave up 1 base and V 5 bases, and 7 bases lay outside the gene matches. CDR3 length equals 14 residues. Germline assignment: CDR1 DFQATT and CDR2 SNEGSKA (reference sequence). CDR3 residues: CSALHDRENTEAFF. The DNA for the CDR3 is TGCAGTGCTCTCCACGACAGGGAGAACACTGAAGCTTTCTTT.

This chain joins TRBV2 and TRBJ2-7, with D unresolved. The V gene's germline CDR1 is SNHLY and CDR2 FYNNEI. V was trimmed by 2 bases and J by 3 bases, leaving 2 bases between them. This CDR3 has 11 amino acids. This chain's CDR3 is CASSENYEQYF. The CDR3 DNA reads as TGTGCCAGCAGTGAAAACTACGAGCAGTACTTC.

The chain joins TRBV30 to TRBJ2-7; no firm D call. V shed 5 bases and J shed 3 bases, with 5 bases lying between them. Germline V gene sequence: CDR1 GTSNPN, CDR2 SVGIG (reference sequence). The CDR3 has 10 residues. CDR3 in DNA: TGTGCCTGGGGGCACTACGAGCAGTACTTC. Its translation is CAWGHYEQYF. The variable domain in full, completed from reference TRBV30 and TRBJ2-7, reads SQTIHQWPATLVQPVGSPLSLECTVEGTSNPNLYWYRQAAGRGLQLLFYSVGIGQISSEVPQNLSASRPQDRQFILSSKKLLLSDSGFYLCAWGHYEQYFGPGTRLTVT.

This chain uses TRBV27 with TRBJ1-1, with D perhaps TRBD1 (5 bases). This CDR3 is 14 amino acids long. Germline V CDR1 and CDR2: MNHEY, SMNVEV (reference sequence). V lost 10 bases, J lost 6 bases, and 21 bases lay in between. The CDR3 DNA is TGTGCCACCAAGGGGCTCTGGGCCCAGCCTGAAGCTTTCTTT. Translated: CATKGLWAQPEAFF.

The V gene is TRBV4-1, the J gene TRBJ1-5, with unresolved D. The CDR3 totals 15 residues. The V end was cut by 2 bases, the J end by 0 bases, with 8 bases between. Germline values: CDR1 MGHRA, CDR2 YSYEKL. This CDR3 reads CASSQHEHSNQPQHF. CDR3 DNA sequence: TGCGCCAGCAGCCAACACGAACATAGCAATCAGCCCCAGCATTTT.

The chain links TRBV4-3 to TRBJ2-7; 8 bases align to TRBD1. Germline V gives CDR1 LGHNA, CDR2 YSLEER. The CDR3 loop spans 14 amino acids. Losses at the gene ends were 1 base for V and 5 bases for J; bases not matched to a gene: 4. CDR3 amino acids: CASSQVRGLDEQYF. CDR3 sequence (DNA): TGCGCCAGCAGCCAAGTCAGGGGGCTCGACGAGCAGTACTTC.

V is TRBV6-6 and J is TRBJ2-3; TRBD2 matches 10 bases. The germline CDR1 and CDR2 sequences are MNHNY and SVGAGI (reference sequence). V gave up 4 bases and J gave up 0 bases; unmatched junction bases: 4. This CDR3 spans 16 amino acids. As DNA, the CDR3 is TGTGCCAGCAGTTCCCCGACTAGCGGGAGCACAGATACGCAGTATTTT. Protein: CASSSPTSGSTDTQYF.

The gene calls are TRBV19 and TRBJ2-5, with 11 bases identical to TRBD1. The germline gives CDR1 LNHDA, CDR2 SQIVND (reference sequence). V lost 4 bases to trimming and J lost 5 bases; unmatched junction nucleotides: 18. There are 19 residues in the CDR3. DNA of the CDR3: TGTGCCAGTAGTACGCTCAGCGGGACAGGGGGTCATTTTGCGGAGACCCAGTACTTC. Translating it yields CASSTLSGTGGHFAETQYF.

V and J are TRBV13 and TRBJ2-2; weak D call: TRBD1 (5 bases). This CDR3 is built from 15 residues. Germline assignment: CDR1 PRHDT and CDR2 FYEKMQ (reference sequence). The V and J ends lost 0 bases and 6 bases respectively, with 11 bases between them. The CDR3 region is CASSLGTDFSGELFF. CDR3 DNA: TGTGCCAGCAGCTTAGGGACAGATTTTTCCGGGGAGCTGTTTTTT.

The chain recombines TRBV2 with TRBJ2-1; 7 bases are a match to TRBD2. The J segment lost 7 bases and the V segment lost 7 bases, leaving 13 bases of the junction unmatched. The CDR3 consists of 15 residues. Per germline, CDR1 SNHLY and CDR2 FYNNEI. The CDR3 is CASKPRDYSRNEQFF. CDR3 bases: TGTGCCAGCAAGCCCCGGGACTATTCCAGGAATGAGCAGTTCTTC.

The V and J genes are TRBV5-4 and TRBJ2-2; possibly TRBD1 for D (5 bases). From germline, CDR1 is SGHNT and CDR2 YYREEE (reference sequence). This CDR3 spans 14 amino acids. Trimming removed 7 bases at V and 6 bases at J, with 16 bases between. CDR3 in amino acids: CASGDSDQAGELFF. The CDR3 coding sequence is TGTGCCAGCGGCGACAGTGATCAAGCCGGGGAGCTGTTTTTT.

V is TRBV4-2 and J is TRBJ2-3; TRBD2 agrees at 13 bases. The CDR3 has 15 residues. The V gene end was trimmed by 4 bases and the J gene end by 5 bases; junction bases not matched to a gene: 3. The V gene's germline CDR1 is LGHNA and CDR2 YNFKEQ. CDR3 sequence: CASSPTSGRGDTQYF. Written as DNA, the CDR3 is TGTGCCAGCAGCCCAACTAGCGGGAGGGGAGATACGCAGTATTTT.

This chain joins TRBV9 and TRBJ2-2; no reliable D call. CDR3 length: 15 amino acids. Trimming removed 8 bases from V and 1 base from J, with 15 bases in between. The germline gives CDR1 SGDLS, CDR2 YYNGEE. The CDR3 loop reads CASADALQNTGELFF. The CDR3 DNA reads as TGTGCCAGTGCAGACGCGCTGCAGAACACCGGGGAGCTGTTTTTT.

V is TRBV28 and J is TRBJ2-6, with a weak D call TRBD1 (6 bases). Germline CDR1 MDHEN, CDR2 SYDVKM. The CDR3 has 15 amino acids. Trimming removed 7 bases at V and 4 bases at J, with 14 bases between. The chain's CDR3 is CASTPGARGANVLTF. CDR3 DNA: TGTGCCAGCACTCCAGGGGCTAGGGGGGCCAACGTCCTGACTTTC. The variable domain in full, with the rest retrieved from reference TRBV28 and TRBJ2-6, is DVKVTQSSRYLVKRTGEKVFLECVQDMDHENMFWYRQDPGLGLRLIYFSYDVKMKEKGDIPEGYSVSREKKERFSLILESASTNQTSMYLCASTPGARGANVLTFGAGSRLTVL.

The chain couples TRBV13 to TRBJ1-1, with D tentatively TRBD1 (6 bases). Germline V gene data show CDR1 as PRHDT and CDR2 as FYEKMQ (reference sequence). The CDR3 contains 14 residues. Trimming cost V 8 bases and J 1 base, with 14 bases left between them. The CDR3 region has the DNA TGTGCCAGCGGGGGGGCGGGGGAGAACACTGAAGCTTTCTTT. As protein: CASGGAGENTEAFF.

Written as DNA, the CDR3 is TGTGCCAGCAGACAGCTCGGGACAGGATACGAAAAACTGTTTTTT. Protein sequence: CASRQLGTGYEKLFF. The gene calls are TRBV2 and TRBJ1-4; 8 bases fit TRBD1. The CDR3 length is 15 residues. Germline V gene data show CDR1 as SNHLY and CDR2 as FYNNEI. The ends lost 6 bases at V and 8 bases at J; junction bases unmatched: 11.

The chain recombines TRBV12-5 with TRBJ1-1, with D perhaps matching TRBD1 (5 bases). V was pared by 7 bases and J by 5 bases, with 14 bases between. Germline CDR1 is LGHNT and CDR2 is FRNRAP. This CDR3 is built from 13 residues. CDR3 DNA sequence: TGTGCTAGTGATTGGGACCGAGGGACTGAAGCTTTCTTT. Residues: CASDWDRGTEAFF.

The rearrangement uses TRBV20-1 and TRBJ2-2; 10 positions agree with TRBD1. Germline trimming cut 4 bases from V and 6 bases from J; bases unmatched to any gene: 8. This CDR3 is built from 15 residues. CDR1 is DFQATT and CDR2 is SNEGSKA in the germline V gene (reference sequence). The CDR3 is CSAKGTGDVSGELFF. CDR3 coding DNA: TGCAGTGCTAAAGGGACAGGGGACGTCTCCGGGGAGCTGTTTTTT.

The chain links TRBV14 to TRBJ2-7; D call uncertain. The ends were cut back, 3 bases at V and 1 base at J, with 10 bases in the middle. This CDR3 spans 14 amino acids. Germline CDR1 reads SGHDN; CDR2 reads FVKESK. CDR3 nucleotide sequence: TGTGCCAGCAGCCAGTCGGCAAGGTCCTACGAGCAGTACTTC. It specifies CASSQSARSYEQYF.

This chain joins TRBV28 and TRBJ1-5, with a weak D call TRBD1 (6 bases). Trimming cost V 8 bases and J 9 bases, with 17 bases left between them. Germline CDR1 is MDHEN and CDR2 is SYDVKM. The CDR3 contains 13 residues. CDR3 amino acids: CASWAGGVLPQHF. As DNA, the CDR3 is TGTGCCAGCTGGGCGGGGGGCGTTCTGCCCCAGCATTTT. The variable domain in full, completed from reference TRBV28 and TRBJ1-5, reads DVKVTQSSRYLVKRTGEKVFLECVQDMDHENMFWYRQDPGLGLRLIYFSYDVKMKEKGDIPEGYSVSREKKERFSLILESASTNQTSMYLCASWAGGVLPQHFGDGTRLSIL.

CDR3 coding DNA: TGCAGCGTATTGGACGGGAGCTCCTACGAGCAGTACTTC. Its translation: CSVLDGSSYEQYF. The chain uses TRBV29-1 and TRBJ2-7; tentatively, D is TRBD2 (6 bases). Trimming took 6 bases from V and 0 from J, leaving 12 bases between them. Germline loops: CDR1 SQVTM, CDR2 ANQGSEA. CDR3 length: 13 amino acids.

The CDR3 nucleotides are TGTGCCAGCAGTCCCGGTGGCGGCAATCAGCCCCAGCATTTT. It yields the protein CASSPGGGNQPQHF. The chain carries TRBV12-3 or TRBV12-4 and TRBJ1-5; D gene uncertain. The CDR3 extends over 14 amino acids. V lost 5 bases and J lost 2, with 10 bases in between.

The V and J genes are TRBV27 and TRBJ2-2; D gene uncertain. Trimming pared 7 bases from V and 4 bases from J, leaving 13 bases between. This CDR3 has 14 residues. CDR1 and CDR2 from the germline V gene are MNHEY and SMNVEV (reference sequence). The CDR3 protein is CASTIDGFTGELFF. The CDR3 DNA follows: TGTGCCAGCACCATAGATGGTTTCACCGGGGAGCTGTTTTTT.

The chain carries TRBV6-5 and TRBJ1-4; D uncertain. The germline V and J ends were trimmed by 2 bases and 0 bases, with 10 bases remaining between them. The CDR3 runs 16 residues. Germline CDR1 is MNHEY and CDR2 is SVGAGI. CDR3 region: CASSYSVAATNEKLFF. CDR3 DNA sequence: TGTGCCAGCAGTTACAGCGTGGCAGCAACTAATGAAAAACTGTTTTTT.

This chain uses TRBV3-1 with TRBJ2-7, with D possibly being TRBD2 (5 bases). V gave up 1 base and J gave up 3 bases, with 10 bases separating them. The CDR3 runs 14 residues. CDR1 LGHDT and CDR2 YNNKEL come from the germline V gene (reference sequence). CDR3 amino acids: CASSQAGTLYEQYF. In DNA form, the CDR3 reads TGTGCCAGCAGCCAAGCGGGAACCCTCTACGAGCAGTACTTC.

V is TRBV7-6 and J is TRBJ2-3, with no clear D. Germline loops: CDR1 SGHVS, CDR2 FNYEAQ. V was shortened by 4 bases and J by 4 bases, with 12 bases between the two germline ends. The CDR3 is 14 residues long. The CDR3 reads CASSSYGRADTQYF. The DNA for the CDR3 is TGTGCCAGCAGCTCCTACGGGCGCGCAGATACGCAGTATTTT.

This sequence joins TRBV6-2 or TRBV6-3 and TRBJ1-1; TRBD1 might be the D (5 bases). The germline V gene has CDR1 MNHEY and CDR2 SVGEGT. The CDR3 is 15 residues long. V lost 2 bases to trimming and J lost 4 bases, with 14 bases between them. The CDR3 reads CASSYRAGEGTEAFF. Here the CDR3 DNA reads TGTGCCAGCAGTTACCGAGCGGGGGAAGGCACTGAAGCTTTCTTT.